This TCR beta chain derives from a study of T cells after yellow fever vaccination. General study results and limits: The secondary response showed a weaker magnitude and a faster peak, day 5 versus 15. CD4 and CD8 compartments shared a small share of clonotypes. Repertoires sorted by FACS could include abundant clonotypes that are contaminants from the bulk population.

The CDR3 has 16 residues. V lost 0 bases to trimming and J lost 7 bases; unmatched junction nucleotides: 6. Germline V lookup: CDR1 SGHRS, CDR2 YFSETQ. About this clonotype itself: What it recognizes is unknown.

Template switching with 5'RACE generated the TCR cDNA and added a universal primer site and UMIs. TCRdb reanalysed the 5' RACE reads using MiXCR and keeps one entry per CDR3 protein. The sample has fewer than 450,000 distinct CDR3 sequences, under 14% seen once. The gene calls are TRBV5-1 and TRBJ2-1, with 11 bases matching TRBD1. The sample consisted of PBMCs, taken on the day of the first yellow fever vaccination. The sequence was obtained from a man aged 18 to 29 who received the YFV17D yellow fever vaccine. The CDR3 sequence is CASSLVPGQGVNEQFF. As DNA, the CDR3 is TGCGCCAGCAGCTTGGTTCCGGGACAGGGGGTAAATGAGCAGTTCTTC.